This T cell receptor beta chain was profiled in a study of cytomegalovirus exposure and HLA in healthy donors. Study-wide points: Reportedly, TCR beta sequences accurately predicted HLA-A and HLA-B alleles in most subjects. A later analysis found most CMV-associated TCR beta chains apparently HLA-restricted.

This CDR3 is built from 17 residues. The V segment lost 7 bases and the J segment 2 bases; nucleotides outside the gene matches: 14. The germline CDR1 and CDR2 sequences are SNHLY and FYNNEI. A remark on this clone: What it recognizes is unknown.

It was with 60 Vbeta and 13 Jbeta primers that the PCR ran. Here immunoSEQ multiplex PCR was the method, and the copy in TCRdb shows in-frame clones only, minus some. The repertoire holds 310,000 or so clones, with 70% to 90% as singletons. The sequence was collected from a woman under 30 in good health and CMV-seronegative. The sequencing input was PBMCs. The chain joins TRBV2 to TRBJ1-1, with TRBD1 matching over 9 bases. The CDR3 protein is CASTYLQGAKTNTEAFF. CDR3 nucleotide sequence: TGTGCCAGCACCTACTTACAGGGGGCAAAAACAAACACTGAAGCTTTCTTT.